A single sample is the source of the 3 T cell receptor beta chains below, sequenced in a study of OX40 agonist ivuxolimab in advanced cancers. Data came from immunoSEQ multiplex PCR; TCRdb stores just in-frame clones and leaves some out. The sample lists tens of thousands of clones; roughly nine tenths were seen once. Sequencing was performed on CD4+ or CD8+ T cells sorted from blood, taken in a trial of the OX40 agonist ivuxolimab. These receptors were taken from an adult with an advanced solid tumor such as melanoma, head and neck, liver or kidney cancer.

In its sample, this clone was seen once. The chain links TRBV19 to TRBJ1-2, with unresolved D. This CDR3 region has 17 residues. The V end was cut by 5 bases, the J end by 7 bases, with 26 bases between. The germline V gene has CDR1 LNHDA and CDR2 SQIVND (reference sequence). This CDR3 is CASSPELPLVFVAGYTF. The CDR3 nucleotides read TGTGCCAGTAGTCCTGAATTGCCCCTGGTCTTCGTTGCTGGCTACACCTTC.

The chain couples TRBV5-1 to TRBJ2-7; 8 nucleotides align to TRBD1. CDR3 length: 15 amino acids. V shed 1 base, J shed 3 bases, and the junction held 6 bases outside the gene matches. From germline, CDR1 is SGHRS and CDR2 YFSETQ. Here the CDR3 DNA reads TGCGCCAGCAGCTTGCCGAGGACAGGGATCTACGAGCAGTACTTC. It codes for CASSLPRTGIYEQYF. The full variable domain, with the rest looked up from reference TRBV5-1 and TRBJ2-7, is KAGVTQTPRYLIKTRGQQVTLSCSPISGHRSVSWYQQTPGQGLQFLFEYFSETQRNKGNFPGRFSGRQFSNSRSEMNVSTLELGDSALYLCASSLPRTGIYEQYFGPGTRLTVT.

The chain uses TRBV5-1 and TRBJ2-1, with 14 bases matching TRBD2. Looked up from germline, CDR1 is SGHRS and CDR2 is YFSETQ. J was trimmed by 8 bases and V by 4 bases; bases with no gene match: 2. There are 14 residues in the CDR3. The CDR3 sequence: CASSPGLAGDEQFF. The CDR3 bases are TGCGCCAGCAGCCCGGGACTAGCGGGAGATGAGCAGTTCTTC.